Below are 17 T cell receptor beta chains sequenced from a single sample in a study of long-term antiretroviral therapy in people with HIV. At the survey level, the v3.0 immunoSEQ assay was run. Only in-frame clones appear in the TCRdb table, and some are missing; sequencing was by immunoSEQ multiplex PCR. The repertoire holds tens of thousands of clones, 75% to 90% seen once, with roughly 3.9% in the top ten. The sample was unsorted PBMCs, taken just before starting antiretroviral therapy. Receptors were obtained from a woman aged 18-30 years with HIV.

This clone occurred a few times. This chain uses TRBV6-1 with TRBJ1-1, with D possibly matching TRBD1 (5 bases). The CDR3 extends over 15 amino acids. The germline V gene encodes CDR1 MNHNS and CDR2 SASEGT. With 0 bases removed from V and 0 bases from J, the gap between germline ends came to 8 bases. The CDR3 loop reads CASSEAGEMNTEAFF. The CDR3 DNA is TGTGCCAGCAGTGAAGCGGGGGAGATGAACACTGAAGCTTTCTTT.

The chain links TRBV15 to TRBJ1-5; perhaps TRBD1 as D (5 bases). The CDR3 loop spans 17 amino acids. The V gene's germline CDR1 is LNHNV and CDR2 YYDKDF (reference sequence). Trimming pared 0 bases from V and 2 bases from J, leaving 14 bases between. The CDR3 region has the DNA TGTGCCACCAGCAGAGACCTCAGGGATATGGGCAATCAGCCCCAGCATTTT. Translation: CATSRDLRDMGNQPQHF.

This chain links TRBV4-2 with TRBJ1-2; 7 bases are a match to TRBD1. This CDR3 contains 14 residues. Germline V CDR1 and CDR2: LGHNA, YNFKEQ. With V trimmed by 1 base and J by 6 bases, 5 bases remained unmatched. The CDR3 nucleotides read TGTGCCAGCAGCCAAGGCACAGGGGCAGATGGCTACACCTTC. The encoded protein is CASSQGTGADGYTF.

This sequence joins TRBV2 and TRBJ1-1; D is unclear. This CDR3 has 13 amino acids. Per the germline V gene, CDR1 is SNHLY and CDR2 is FYNNEI. Trimming left V 4 bases short and J 1 base short, with 7 bases between. CDR3 protein: CASSVAPNTEAFF. In DNA, the CDR3 is TGTGCCAGCAGTGTGGCCCCGAACACTGAAGCTTTCTTT.

The chain recombines TRBV5-4 with TRBJ2-1; D may be TRBD2 (6 bases). CDR3 length equals 15 residues. V was clipped by 5 bases and J by 5 bases, with 17 bases between them. The germline V gene has CDR1 SGHNT and CDR2 YYREEE (reference sequence). CDR3 DNA: TGTGCCAGCAGACAAACCGGGACTCTGCACAATGAGCAGTTCTTC. The encoded protein is CASRQTGTLHNEQFF.

The chain couples TRBV28 to TRBJ2-5; 8 bases fit TRBD2. J gave up 4 bases and V 5 bases, and 9 bases lay outside the gene matches. From germline, CDR1 is MDHEN and CDR2 SYDVKM. The CDR3 is 15 residues long. CDR3 sequence reads: CASSVSGSWVETQYF. CDR3 in DNA: TGTGCCAGCAGTGTAAGCGGGAGCTGGGTAGAGACCCAGTACTTC.

The genes are TRBV6-5 and TRBJ2-1; D gene uncertain. CDR1 is MNHEY, CDR2 SVGAGI, per germline. The V end was cut by 0 bases, the J end by 1 base, with 10 bases between. This CDR3 region has 16 residues. CDR3 protein: CASSYSKGTSYNEQFF. CDR3 bases: TGTGCCAGCAGTTACTCAAAGGGCACGTCCTACAATGAGCAGTTCTTC.

This chain's CDR3 is CASSWLTTSTDTQYF. Here the CDR3 DNA reads TGTGCCAGCAGCTGGCTTACTACTAGCACAGATACGCAGTATTTT. This chain joins TRBV5-5 and TRBJ2-3; D is unresolved. This CDR3 spans 15 amino acids. Trimming removed 3 bases from V and 0 bases from J, with 11 bases in between. Per germline, CDR1 SGHKS and CDR2 YYEKEE (reference sequence).

The chain recombines TRBV9 with TRBJ2-7, with 7 bases matching TRBD2. Per germline, CDR1 SGDLS and CDR2 YYNGEE. The CDR3 sequence is 15 residues long. V was clipped by 3 bases and J by 0 bases; unmatched bases: 6. CDR3 region: CASSASGTSSYEQYF. The CDR3 DNA sequence: TGTGCCAGCAGCGCTAGCGGAACAAGCTCCTACGAGCAGTACTTC.

V usage is TRBV19 and J usage is TRBJ1-5; possible D gene TRBD1, 5 bases. In germline, CDR1 is LNHDA, CDR2 SQIVND (reference sequence). This CDR3 is built from 13 residues. The ends were cut back, 5 bases at V and 3 bases at J, with 8 bases in the middle. Here the CDR3 DNA reads TGTGCCAGTAGTGGGGGGTTCAATCAGCCCCAGCATTTT. Its translation is CASSGGFNQPQHF.

The chain joins TRBV7-9 to TRBJ2-5, with TRBD2 as a possible D gene (7 bases). Germline V gene lookup returns CDR1 SEHNR and CDR2 FQNEAQ (reference sequence). Trimming pared 8 bases from V and 3 bases from J, leaving 22 bases between. The CDR3 covers 16 residues. The CDR3 loop reads CASRGVGGGPEETQYF. The DNA for the CDR3 is TGTGCCAGCCGCGGGGTAGGGGGAGGGCCAGAAGAGACCCAGTACTTC.

The chain uses TRBV19 and TRBJ2-1, with 9 positions matching TRBD1. CDR3 length: 14 amino acids. The germline CDR1 and CDR2 sequences are LNHDA and SQIVND (reference sequence). V was pared by 9 bases and J by 7 bases, with 10 bases of the junction left unmatched. This CDR3 reads CASLRRDRDNEQFF. Written as DNA, the CDR3 is TGTGCCAGCCTCCGGAGGGACAGGGATAATGAGCAGTTCTTC. Filled out from reference TRBV19 and TRBJ2-1, the complete variable domain reads DGGITQSPKYLFRKEGQNVTLSCEQNLNHDAMYWYRQDPGQGLRLIYYSQIVNDFQKGDIAEGYSVSREKKESFPLTVTSAQKNPTAFYLCASLRRDRDNEQFFGPGTRLTVL.

This clone was seen only once. The chain employs TRBV10-3 and TRBJ1-2; 9 bases are shared with TRBD1. This CDR3 has 13 amino acids. CDR1 and CDR2 from the germline V gene are ENHRY and SYGVKD. The ends lost 5 bases at V and 6 bases at J; junction bases unmatched: 4. CDR3 sequence: CAISSGTGNGYTF. In DNA form, the CDR3 reads TGTGCCATCAGTAGCGGGACAGGGAATGGCTACACCTTC.

The V gene is TRBV28, the J gene TRBJ2-7, with D possibly TRBD2 on 6 matching bases. The CDR3 has 14 amino acids. V gave up 5 bases and J gave up 6 bases, with 17 bases separating them. Germline CDR1 MDHEN, CDR2 SYDVKM. The CDR3 region is CASSPVGLGGEQYF. CDR3 nucleotide sequence: TGTGCCAGCAGTCCCGTAGGGTTGGGGGGCGAGCAGTACTTC.

The chain has TRBV19 and TRBJ1-3, with a possible D match to TRBD1 (5 bases). The CDR3 contains 18 residues. The germline V gene has CDR1 LNHDA and CDR2 SQIVND (reference sequence). Between the trimmed V and J ends, which lost 7 bases and 1 base, there was a span of 23 bases. The chain's CDR3 is CASNLDAGPPSSGNTIYF. CDR3 DNA: TGTGCCAGTAACTTAGATGCGGGACCTCCATCGTCTGGAAACACCATATATTTT.

This clone was counted between two and nine times. The chain couples TRBV6-6 to TRBJ2-7; either TRBD1 or TRBD2 may fit D (5 bases each). The germline V gene has CDR1 MNHNY and CDR2 SVGAGI (reference sequence). The CDR3 extends over 15 amino acids. Trimming left V 2 bases short and J 3 bases short, with 14 bases between. CDR3 in DNA: TGTGCCAGCAGTTACCCTGGGGGACGGAGCTACGAGCAGTACTTC. This translates into CASSYPGGRSYEQYF.

The chain links TRBV6-4 to TRBJ2-7; D gene unclear. V lost 1 base, J lost 5 bases, and 6 bases lay in between. The CDR3 has 12 amino acids. Germline lookup yields CDR1 MRHNA and CDR2 SNTAGT. CDR3 loop: CASSDYLDEQYF. The CDR3 DNA is TGTGCCAGCAGTGACTACCTGGACGAGCAGTACTTC.